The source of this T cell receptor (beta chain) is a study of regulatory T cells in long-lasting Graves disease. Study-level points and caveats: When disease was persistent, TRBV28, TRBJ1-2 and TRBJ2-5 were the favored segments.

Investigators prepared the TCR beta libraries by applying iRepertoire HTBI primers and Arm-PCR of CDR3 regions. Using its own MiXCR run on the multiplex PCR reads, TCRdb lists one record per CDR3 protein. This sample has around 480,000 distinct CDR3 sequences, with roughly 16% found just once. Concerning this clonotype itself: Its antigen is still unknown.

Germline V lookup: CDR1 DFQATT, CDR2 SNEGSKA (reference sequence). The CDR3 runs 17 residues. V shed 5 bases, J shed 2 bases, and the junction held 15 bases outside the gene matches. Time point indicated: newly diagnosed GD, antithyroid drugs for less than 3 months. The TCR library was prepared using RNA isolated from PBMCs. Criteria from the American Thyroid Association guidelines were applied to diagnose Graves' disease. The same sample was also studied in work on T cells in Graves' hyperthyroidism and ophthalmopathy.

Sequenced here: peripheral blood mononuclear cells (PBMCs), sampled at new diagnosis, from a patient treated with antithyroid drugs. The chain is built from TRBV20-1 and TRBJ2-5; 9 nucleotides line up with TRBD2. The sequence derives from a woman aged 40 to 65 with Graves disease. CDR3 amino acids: CSAYLLSGGHYQETQYF. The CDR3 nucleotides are TGCAGTGCTTACTTACTTAGCGGGGGACATTATCAAGAGACCCAGTACTTC.